Listed here are 21 T cell receptor beta chains from one sample, sequenced in a study of T cells in localized non-small cell lung cancer. The protocol was immunoSEQ multiplex PCR, while the TCRdb copy is restricted to in-frame clones and leaves out a portion. The data show around 2,000 clones, 26% seen once. The sequences come from lung tumor tissue, collected before any cancer treatment. The receptors stem from a woman aged 35-70 years with stage II squamous cell lung carcinoma.

This clone was counted between two and nine times. The chain uses TRBV11-3 and TRBJ2-1; possibly TRBD1 or TRBD2 for D (5 bases each). CDR3 size: 17 residues. Trimming took 5 bases from V and 8 from J, leaving 25 bases between them. Germline lookup yields CDR1 SGHNT and CDR2 YENEEA. CDR3 loop: CASSPPLGALLEHEQFF. The CDR3 DNA follows: TGTGCCAGCAGCCCGCCCCTCGGGGCTCTCCTTGAGCATGAGCAGTTCTTC.

This clone is medium-sized in the sample. The V and J genes are TRBV1 and TRBJ1-1; TRBD1 is the table's D call and was not checked against the DNA. TRBV1 is a pseudogene. The CDR3 spans 15 residues. Here the CDR3 reads CASSQLTGGQAEAFF. In nucleotides, the CDR3 is TGCGCCAGCAGCCAGTTGACAGGGGGCCAGGCTGAAGCTTTCTTT.

This clone was detected once. The genes are TRBV18 and TRBJ1-5; the D is unclear. Germline V gene lookup returns CDR1 KGHSH and CDR2 LQKENI. This CDR3 has 16 amino acids. V gave up 6 bases and J gave up 1 base, with 16 bases separating them. The CDR3 loop reads CASSTFSSDSNQPQHF. The CDR3, as DNA: TGTGCCAGCTCCACCTTTAGCTCCGACAGCAATCAGCCCCAGCATTTT.

This clone is classed as medium-sized (0.01 to 0.1%). The chain combines TRBV9 with TRBJ1-3; 7 nucleotides line up with TRBD1. The germline gives CDR1 SGDLS, CDR2 YYNGEE. This CDR3 has 14 amino acids. V shed 4 bases, J shed 4 bases, and the junction held 5 bases outside the gene matches. The CDR3 is CASSLGGAGNTIYF. In DNA, the CDR3 is TGTGCCAGCAGCTTAGGGGGCGCCGGAAACACCATATATTTT.

J is TRBJ1-4 and V is TRBV15; D is perhaps TRBD1 (6 bases). V was clipped by 5 bases and J by 5 bases, with 15 bases between them. This CDR3 is built from 15 residues. Germline loops: CDR1 LNHNV, CDR2 YYDKDF (reference sequence). The CDR3 sequence is CATSRTGQLNEKLFF. The DNA for the CDR3 is TGTGCCACCAGCCGTACCGGACAGTTAAATGAAAAACTGTTTTTT. The full variable domain, rest sourced from reference TRBV15 and TRBJ1-4, is DAMVIQNPRYQVTQFGKPVTLSCSQTLNHNVMYWYQQKSSQAPKLLFHYYDKDFNNEADTPDNFQSRRPNTSFCFLDIRSPGLGDTAMYLCATSRTGQLNEKLFFGSGTQLSVL.

The chain employs TRBV11-3 and TRBJ1-1; possible D gene TRBD1, 5 bases. The V gene's germline CDR1 is SGHNT and CDR2 YENEEA. V was shortened by 4 bases and J by 0 bases, with 15 bases between the two germline ends. The CDR3 loop spans 16 amino acids. The CDR3 DNA is TGTGCCAGCAGCTCCCCTGGGGGGGGTATGAACACTGAAGCTTTCTTT. Amino acid sequence: CASSSPGGGMNTEAFF.

This clone was counted once. The CDR3 DNA is TGCGCCAGCAGCTTGGCCGGGACAGGGGGCTTCAATGAGCAGTTCTTC. Its translation: CASSLAGTGGFNEQFF. The V gene is TRBV5-1, the J gene TRBJ2-1; 12 bases align to TRBD1. The germline V gene encodes CDR1 SGHRS and CDR2 YFSETQ. This CDR3 is 16 amino acids long. V was pared by 0 bases and J by 6 bases, with 4 bases of the junction left unmatched.

This CDR3 is CASSPLGPGNTIYF. Written as DNA, the CDR3 is TGTGCCAGCAGCCCACTCGGACCTGGAAACACCATATATTTT. The chain links TRBV14 to TRBJ1-3; D is uncertain. Germline V CDR1 and CDR2: SGHDN, FVKESK. CDR3 length: 14 amino acids. V was clipped by 4 bases and J by 2 bases, with 9 bases between them. Based on the CDR3 plus reference TRBV14 and TRBJ1-3, the full variable domain is EAGVTQFPSHSVIEKGQTVTLRCDPISGHDNLYWYRRVMGKEIKFLLHFVKESKQDESGMPNNRFLAERTGGTYSTLKVQPAELEDSGVYFCASSPLGPGNTIYFGEGSWLTVV.

This clone came up a few times. The CDR3 end is not reached by the read, which stops 1 residue before it; the germline J gene fills it in. This rearrangement joins TRBV10-3 to TRBJ2-3; D not certain. With 0 bases removed from V and 2 bases from J, the gap between germline ends came to 9 bases. The CDR3 loop spans 15 amino acids. The germline CDR1 and CDR2 sequences are ENHRY and SYGVKD. The CDR3 protein is CAISESGGITDTQYF. The sequenced part of the CDR3 DNA is TGTGCCATCAGTGAGTCCGGCGGCATCACAGATACGCAGTAT.

The chain combines TRBV6-8 with TRBJ1-2; 7 nucleotides align to TRBD1. The J segment lost 4 bases and the V segment lost 5 bases, leaving 4 bases of the junction unmatched. Germline CDR1 reads MNHGY; CDR2 reads SAAAGT. CDR3 length: 13 residues. The CDR3 region is CASSKDRPYGYTF. CDR3 nucleotide sequence: TGTGCCAGCAGTAAGGACAGGCCCTATGGCTACACCTTC.

The rearrangement joins TRBV6-8 to TRBJ2-2; no clear D. Trimming took 0 bases from V and 2 from J, leaving 10 bases between them. This CDR3 region has 16 residues. From germline, CDR1 is MNHGY and CDR2 SAAAGT. CDR3 in amino acids: CASSYSMGRNTGELFF. The DNA for the CDR3 is TGTGCCAGCAGTTACTCGATGGGCCGTAACACCGGGGAGCTGTTTTTT.

In this sample, this clone turned up a few times. V gene TRBV9 combines with J gene TRBJ2-3, with D unresolved. V gave up 1 base and J gave up 4 bases, with 10 bases separating them. Per germline, CDR1 SGDLS and CDR2 YYNGEE. The CDR3 loop spans 14 amino acids. The CDR3 DNA sequence: TGTGCCAGCAGCGTATACGAACGCCCAGATACGCAGTATTTT. It codes for CASSVYERPDTQYF.

This clone was counted between two and nine times. The gene calls are TRBV5-1 and TRBJ2-3; 10 bases agree with TRBD2. V was clipped by 1 base and J by 3 bases; unmatched bases: 8. Germline V lookup: CDR1 SGHRS, CDR2 YFSETQ. The length of the CDR3 is 17 residues. In DNA form, the CDR3 reads TGCGCCAGCAGCTTGCGGAGAACTAGCGGGAATACAGATACGCAGTATTTT. Translating gives CASSLRRTSGNTDTQYF.

The chain is built from TRBV11-3 and TRBJ1-5; D is undetermined. The CDR3 contains 15 residues. Trimming left V 5 bases short and J 5 bases short, with 16 bases between. Germline CDR1 is SGHNT and CDR2 is YENEEA. CDR3 region: CASSPAGSNYQPQHF. CDR3 DNA: TGTGCCAGCAGCCCGGCGGGGTCGAACTATCAGCCCCAGCATTTT.

The chain couples TRBV5-1 to TRBJ2-3; D is unclear. Trimming left V 3 bases short and J 0 bases short, with 8 bases between. The germline CDR1 and CDR2 sequences are SGHRS and YFSETQ. This CDR3 region has 14 residues. CDR3 sequence reads: CASSYGHSTDTQYF. In nucleotides, the CDR3 is TGCGCCAGCAGCTATGGGCATAGCACAGATACGCAGTATTTT.

The chain is built from TRBV7-5 and TRBJ2-1; TRBD2, as called in the table, went unchecked against the DNA. TRBV7-5 is listed as a pseudogene. The CDR3 has 17 residues. CDR3 DNA sequence: TGTGCCAGCAGCTCCTCCCCGATTAGCGGGAGTGTGGGAGAGCAGTTCTTC. As protein: CASSSSPISGSVGEQFF.

This chain joins TRBV11-3 and TRBJ2-1, with 11 nucleotides matching TRBD2. The CDR3 has 16 amino acids. V lost 8 bases and J lost 7; bases outside the gene matches: 13. The germline gives CDR1 SGHNT, CDR2 YENEEA. This CDR3 reads CASSVLAGATGNEQFF. The CDR3, as DNA: TGTGCCAGCTCCGTACTAGCGGGAGCTACGGGGAATGAGCAGTTCTTC.

The genes are TRBV25-1 and TRBJ2-1; D remains ambiguous. V was trimmed by 5 bases and J by 0 bases, leaving 14 bases between them. The length of the CDR3 is 16 residues. Germline values: CDR1 MGHDK, CDR2 SYGVNS. CDR3 sequence reads: CASSQAHYSSYNEQFF. The CDR3 nucleotides are TGTGCCAGCAGTCAAGCCCATTATAGCTCCTACAATGAGCAGTTCTTC.

The rearrangement links TRBV11-3 to TRBJ2-7; D is possibly TRBD1 or TRBD2 (7 bases each). Germline values: CDR1 SGHNT, CDR2 YENEEA. Trimming shortened V by 3 bases and J by 7 bases, and 16 bases separated the two germline ends. CDR3 length: 14 amino acids. The CDR3 loop reads CASSFRGTNLEQYF. Here the CDR3 DNA reads TGTGCCAGCAGCTTCAGGGGGACTAACCTTGAGCAGTACTTC.

This clone has just a few counts. This chain joins TRBV7-1 and TRBJ1-1; D remains unclear. TRBV7-1 is labeled an ORF, and its function is uncertain. The CDR3 spans 13 residues. V was clipped by 5 bases and J by 3 bases, with 10 bases between them. The CDR3 loop is CASSGRRDTEAFF. CDR3 coding DNA: TGTGCCAGCAGCGGTAGGAGGGACACTGAAGCTTTCTTT.

This clone was detected a few times. The chain has TRBV4-1 and TRBJ2-1; perhaps TRBD2 as D (6 bases). There are 14 residues in the CDR3. V lost 0 bases and J lost 7, with 10 bases in between. Germline CDR1 and CDR2: MGHRA and YSYEKL. As DNA, the CDR3 is TGCGCCAGCAGCCAAGACGGGGGTGGGAATGAGCAGTTCTTC. Its translation: CASSQDGGGNEQFF.